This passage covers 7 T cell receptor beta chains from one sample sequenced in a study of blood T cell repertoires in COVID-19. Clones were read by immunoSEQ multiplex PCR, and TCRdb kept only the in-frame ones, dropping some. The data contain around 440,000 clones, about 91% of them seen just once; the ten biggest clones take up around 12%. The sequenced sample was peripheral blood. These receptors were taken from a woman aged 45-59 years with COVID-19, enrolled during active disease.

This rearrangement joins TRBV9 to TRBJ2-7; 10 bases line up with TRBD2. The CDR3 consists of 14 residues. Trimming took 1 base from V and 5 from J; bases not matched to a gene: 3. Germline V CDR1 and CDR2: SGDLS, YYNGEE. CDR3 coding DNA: TGTGCCAGCAGCGTAAGCGGGGGGGCGCACGAGCAGTACTTC. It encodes CASSVSGGAHEQYF.

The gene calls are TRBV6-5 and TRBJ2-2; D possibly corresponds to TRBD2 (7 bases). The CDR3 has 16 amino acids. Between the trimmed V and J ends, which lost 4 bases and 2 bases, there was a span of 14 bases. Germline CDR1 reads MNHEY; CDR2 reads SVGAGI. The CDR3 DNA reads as TGTGCCAGCAGTTTTAAGGCGGGGGCCAACACCGGGGAGCTGTTTTTT. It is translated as CASSFKAGANTGELFF.

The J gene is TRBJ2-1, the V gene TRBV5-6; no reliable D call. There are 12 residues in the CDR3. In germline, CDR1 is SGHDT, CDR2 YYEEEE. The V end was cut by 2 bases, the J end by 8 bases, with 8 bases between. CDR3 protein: CASSFGADEQFF. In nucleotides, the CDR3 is TGTGCCAGCAGCTTCGGAGCAGATGAGCAGTTCTTC.

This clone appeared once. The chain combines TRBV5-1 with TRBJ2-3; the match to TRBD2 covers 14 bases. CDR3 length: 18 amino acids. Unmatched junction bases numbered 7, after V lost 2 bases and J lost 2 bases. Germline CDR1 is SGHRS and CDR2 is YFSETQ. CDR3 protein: CASSLGTSGGLYTDTQYF. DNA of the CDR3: TGCGCCAGCAGCTTAGGGACTAGCGGGGGTTTATACACAGATACGCAGTATTTT. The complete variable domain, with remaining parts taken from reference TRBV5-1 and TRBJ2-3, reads KAGVTQTPRYLIKTRGQQVTLSCSPISGHRSVSWYQQTPGQGLQFLFEYFSETQRNKGNFPGRFSGRQFSNSRSEMNVSTLELGDSALYLCASSLGTSGGLYTDTQYFGPGTRLTVL.

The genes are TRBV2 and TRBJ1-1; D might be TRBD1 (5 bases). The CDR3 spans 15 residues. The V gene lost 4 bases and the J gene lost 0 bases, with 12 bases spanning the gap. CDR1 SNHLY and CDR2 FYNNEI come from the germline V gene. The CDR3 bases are TGTGCCAGCAGTGGCGACAGCAACATGAACACTGAAGCTTTCTTT. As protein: CASSGDSNMNTEAFF.

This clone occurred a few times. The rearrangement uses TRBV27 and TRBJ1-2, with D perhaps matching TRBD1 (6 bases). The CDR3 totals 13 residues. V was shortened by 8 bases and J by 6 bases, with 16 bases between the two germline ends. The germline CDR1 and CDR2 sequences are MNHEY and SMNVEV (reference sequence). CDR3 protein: CASSLTGLHGYTF. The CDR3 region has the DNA TGTGCCAGCTCGTTAACAGGGCTTCATGGCTACACCTTC.

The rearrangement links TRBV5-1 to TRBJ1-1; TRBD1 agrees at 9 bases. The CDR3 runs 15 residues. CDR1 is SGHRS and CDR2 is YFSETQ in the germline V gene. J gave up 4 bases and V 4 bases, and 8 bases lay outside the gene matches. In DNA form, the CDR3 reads TGCGCCAGCAGCGGAGGACAGGGGCGGGGCACTGAAGCTTTCTTT. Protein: CASSGGQGRGTEAFF.